The clone carrying this TCR beta chain was seen many times. The data belong to a study of T cells in Graves' hyperthyroidism and ophthalmopathy. Germline CDR1 reads KGHDR; CDR2 reads SFDVKD. The CDR3 spans 15 residues. Trimming removed 2 bases at V and 4 bases at J, with 13 bases between. Uncontrolled infection, other autoimmune disease, pregnancy and lactation each barred patients from inclusion. A roughly 10 ml volume of fresh peripheral blood provided the PBMCs. Authors of the study amplified TCR beta CDR3 regions from RNA transcripts. HTBI primers were the set used in a first-round RT-PCR of the TCR CDR3. In TCRdb, the multiplex PCR reads were re-called with MiXCR into one record per CDR3 protein. The sample includes around 340,000 distinct CDR3 sequences, roughly 17% of them seen just once.

Sequencing input: blood. This sequence originates from a man aged 25 to 40 with Graves' hyperthyroidism. The rearrangement joins TRBV24-1 to TRBJ2-5; weak D call: TRBD1 (6 bases). The CDR3 is CATSDSQGWGETQYF. The CDR3 DNA sequence: TGTGCCACCAGTGATTCACAGGGTTGGGGAGAGACCCAGTACTTC.